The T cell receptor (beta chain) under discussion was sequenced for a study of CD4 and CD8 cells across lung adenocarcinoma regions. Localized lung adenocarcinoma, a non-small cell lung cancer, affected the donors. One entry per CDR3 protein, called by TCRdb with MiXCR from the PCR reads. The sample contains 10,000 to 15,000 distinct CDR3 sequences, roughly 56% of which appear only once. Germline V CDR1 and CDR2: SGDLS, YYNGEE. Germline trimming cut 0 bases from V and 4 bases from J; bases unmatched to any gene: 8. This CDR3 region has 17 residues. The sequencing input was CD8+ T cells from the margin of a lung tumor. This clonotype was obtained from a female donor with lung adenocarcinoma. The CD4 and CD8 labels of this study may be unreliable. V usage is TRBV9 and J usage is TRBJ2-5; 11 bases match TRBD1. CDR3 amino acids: CASSVEGTGGFGETQYF. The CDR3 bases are TGTGCCAGCAGCGTAGAAGGGACAGGGGGATTCGGAGAGACCCAGTACTTC.